Shown below are 10 T cell receptor delta chains from a single sample sequenced in a study of gamma-delta T cells after stem cell transplantation. TCRdb redid clone calling on the RT-PCR reads using CATT. The data hold about 3,400 delta-chain clones, with around 15% observed a single time. Sequenced sample: gamma-delta T cells. Source of these receptors: a human donor. It is not recorded whose cells these are; they may come from a transplant donor.

By share, this clone counts as large. The chain recombines TRDV2 with TRDJ1; D perhaps matches TRDD3 (6 bases). Germline V CDR1 and CDR2: GEAIGNYY, EKD. V shed 2 bases and J shed 0 bases, with 21 bases lying between them. The CDR3 sequence is 18 residues long. The CDR3 DNA is TGTGCCTGTGACAGCCTCCTTGGGGATGGACAGTACACCGATAAACTCATCTTT. It codes for CACDSLLGDGQYTDKLIF.

This clone was counted a few times. It differs at one base from a far larger clone, so likely a read error. The same CDR3 arises from other DNA sequences in this sample as well. The rearrangement uses TRDV2 and TRDJ3, with D maybe TRDD2 (5 bases). The CDR3 contains 18 residues. Per germline, CDR1 GEAIGNYY and CDR2 EKD. CDR3 region: CACDTASPSSWDTRQMFF. The CDR3 coding sequence is TGCGCCTGTGACACCGCGTCTCCTAGCTCCTGGGACACCCGACAGATGTTTTTC.

This clone has a handful of counts. The junction departs from germline at one end; a sequencing error may be responsible. V and J are TRDV2 and TRDJ1; 11 bases agree with TRDD3. Germline V gene data show CDR1 as GEAIGNYY and CDR2 as EKD. The CDR3 length is 16 residues. The CDR3 is CARDSLLGDTSDKLIF. The CDR3 coding sequence is TGTGCCCGTGACTCCCTGCTGGGGGATACATCCGATAAACTCATCTTT.

This clone appeared a few times. The protein TCRdb lists belongs to a much larger clone and differs from this DNA's translation at residue 7, which points to a read error; the protein shown is made from the DNA. The chain recombines TRDV2 with TRDJ1; D not certain. Trimming left V 0 bases short and J 0 bases short, with 10 bases between. Germline CDR1 GEAIGNYY, CDR2 EKD. The CDR3 totals 15 residues. CDR3 amino acids: CACDTLRENTDKLIF. The CDR3 nucleotides are TGTGCCTGTGACACCCTGAGAGAGAACACCGATAAACTCATCTTT.

As concerns this clone: It may be a read error: a sequence one base away is much more abundant. The chain recombines TRDV2 with TRDJ3, with 13 bases matching TRDD3. From germline, CDR1 is GEAIGNYY and CDR2 EKD. Unmatched junction bases numbered 11, after V lost 1 base and J lost 0 bases. The CDR3 runs to 22 residues. The CDR3 DNA reads TGTGCCTGTGACACAGTACTGGGGGATACGCTACACGGCTCCTGGGACACCCGACAGATGTTTTTC. This sequence encodes CACDTVLGDTLHGSWDTRQMFF.

As regards this clone: The same CDR3 also results from other DNA sequences found in this sample. V gene TRDV2 combines with J gene TRDJ1, with TRDD3 matching over 12 bases. This CDR3 contains 16 residues. V was clipped by 3 bases and J by 9 bases; unmatched bases: 13. Germline V gene sequence: CDR1 GEAIGNYY, CDR2 EKD. CDR3 region: CACDSAGGYAGGELIF. CDR3 DNA sequence: TGTGCCTGTGACTCCGCTGGGGGATACGCCGGAGGGGAACTCATCTTT.

Within the sample, this clone is medium-sized. The rearrangement joins TRDV2 to TRDJ3; 11 nucleotides align to TRDD3. After removal of 0 bases from V and 0 bases from J, the junction contained 3 bases not matched to a gene. The germline CDR1 and CDR2 sequences are GEAIGNYY and EKD. The CDR3 is made up of 19 amino acids. CDR3 nucleotide sequence: TGTGCCTGTGACACCGTACTGGGGGATAGCTCCTGGGACACCCGACAGATGTTTTTC. Its translation: CACDTVLGDSSWDTRQMFF.

On this clone itself: A much larger clone sits a single nucleotide away, making a read error possible. The genes are TRDV2 and TRDJ1; 11 bases match TRDD3. Germline V gives CDR1 GEAIGNYY, CDR2 EKD. The CDR3 is 20 amino acids. V shed 1 base, J shed 3 bases, and the junction held 18 bases outside the gene matches. This chain's CDR3 is CACDTLPASLGDTAADKLIF. Written as DNA, the CDR3 is TGTGCCTGTGACACGCTCCCTGCGTCCCTGGGGGATACAGCGGCCGATAAACTCATCTTT.

V and J are TRDV2 and TRDJ1; D gene unclear. Trimming stripped 3 bases from V and 3 bases from J, with 16 bases between. Germline V gene data show CDR1 as GEAIGNYY and CDR2 as EKD. CDR3 length: 15 residues. The CDR3 loop reads CACDPVHRKADKLIF. The CDR3 bases are TGTGCCTGTGACCCGGTTCATAGAAAAGCCGATAAACTCATCTTT.

V is TRDV2 and J is TRDJ1; D is uncertain. With 1 base removed from V and 0 bases from J, the gap between germline ends came to 8 bases. In germline, CDR1 is GEAIGNYY, CDR2 EKD. This CDR3 comprises 14 residues. CDR3 nucleotide sequence: TGTGCCTGTGACACGCTCGCGTACACCGATAAACTCATCTTT. Its translation is CACDTLAYTDKLIF.